Shown below are 30 T cell receptor beta chains from a single sample sequenced in a study of T cell responses to AZD1222 COVID-19 vaccine. Sequenced by immunoSEQ multiplex PCR; TCRdb stores in-frame clones only, minus some. The sample yields about 150,000 clones, 85% to 90% seen once. Material: peripheral blood, obtained on day 0 of AZD1222 vaccination. The receptors shown here come from an adult in good health.

The rearrangement joins TRBV5-6 to TRBJ2-7; weak D call: TRBD1 (5 bases). Germline CDR1 SGHDT, CDR2 YYEEEE. V lost 2 bases and J 0 bases, leaving 12 bases between the germline ends. The CDR3 is 15 amino acids. DNA for the CDR3: TGTGCCAGCAGCTTTACCAGGGCCAGCTCCTACGAGCAGTACTTC. It is translated as CASSFTRASSYEQYF. The full variable domain, its missing parts supplied by reference TRBV5-6 and TRBJ2-7, is DAGVTQSPTHLIKTRGQQVTLRCSPKSGHDTVSWYQQALGQGPQFIFQYYEEEERQRGNFPDRFSGHQFPNYSSELNVNALLLGDSALYLCASSFTRASSYEQYFGPGTRLTVT.

The rearrangement uses TRBV5-6 and TRBJ1-2, with D maybe TRBD1 (6 bases). The CDR3 is 15 amino acids. Germline V lookup: CDR1 SGHDT, CDR2 YYEEEE. Between the trimmed V and J ends, which lost 1 base and 5 bases, there was a span of 15 bases. CDR3 protein: CASSLTGTGSYGYTF. Written as DNA, the CDR3 is TGTGCCAGCAGCTTGACGGGAACAGGGTCGTATGGCTACACCTTC.

As DNA, the CDR3 is TGTGCCAGCAACGGGGGCGGTGAGACCCAGTACTTC. As protein: CASNGGGETQYF. The chain has TRBV6-5 and TRBJ2-5, with D perhaps TRBD1 or TRBD2 (6 bases each). This CDR3 has 12 amino acids. Germline values: CDR1 MNHEY, CDR2 SVGAGI. The germline V and J ends were trimmed by 7 bases and 5 bases, with 11 bases remaining between them.

The chain combines TRBV28 with TRBJ2-2; tentative D call: TRBD2 (5 bases). V shed 0 bases and J shed 3 bases, with 11 bases lying between them. The CDR3 extends over 16 amino acids. Looked up from germline, CDR1 is MDHEN and CDR2 is SYDVKM. CDR3 region: CASSLWAKRDTGELFF. The CDR3 nucleotides read TGTGCCAGCAGTTTATGGGCGAAGAGGGACACCGGGGAGCTGTTTTTT.

The chain has TRBV19 and TRBJ2-7; TRBD1 aligns across 7 bases. V was clipped by 4 bases and J by 7 bases; unmatched bases: 19. This CDR3 is 17 amino acids long. Germline CDR1 LNHDA, CDR2 SQIVND (reference sequence). The CDR3 bases are TGTGCCAGTAGTAAAAAACAGGGGTATCTCCCCCTAGGAGAGCAGTACTTC. Amino acids: CASSKKQGYLPLGEQYF.

The sample holds a few counts of this clone. The chain carries TRBV6-2 or TRBV6-3 and TRBJ1-2; TRBD1 aligns across 8 bases. Per germline, CDR1 MNHEY and CDR2 SVGEGT. The CDR3 is made up of 16 amino acids. V gave up 5 bases and J gave up 6 bases; unmatched junction bases: 14. The CDR3 region is CASSPTRTGMPDGYTF. CDR3 sequence (DNA): TGTGCCAGCAGTCCAACTCGGACAGGGATGCCGGATGGCTACACCTTC.

The chain carries TRBV5-1 and TRBJ2-7, with 9 bases matching TRBD1. V gave up 2 bases and J gave up 2 bases; unmatched junction bases: 5. This CDR3 comprises 15 residues. In germline, CDR1 is SGHRS, CDR2 YFSETQ. The CDR3 DNA reads as TGCGCCAGCAGCTTACGACAGGGGGTGACCTACGAGCAGTACTTC. It encodes CASSLRQGVTYEQYF.

This clone was picked up a small number of times. The chain uses TRBV3-1 (or the pseudogene TRBV3-2) and TRBJ1-6; no clear D. From germline, CDR1 is LGHDT and CDR2 YNNKEL (reference sequence). Trimming took 4 bases from V and 10 from J, leaving 8 bases between them. CDR3 length: 12 residues. The CDR3 loop reads CASSPGLSPLHF. The CDR3, as DNA: TGTGCCAGCAGCCCTGGCTTATCACCCCTCCACTTT.

V usage is TRBV5-1 and J usage is TRBJ2-3; unclear D gene. V gave up 2 bases and J gave up 0 bases, with 10 bases separating them. The CDR3 extends over 15 amino acids. From germline, CDR1 is SGHRS and CDR2 YFSETQ. The CDR3 reads CASSLNTRSTDTQYF. In DNA form, the CDR3 reads TGCGCCAGCAGCTTAAACACCAGAAGCACAGATACGCAGTATTTT.

V usage is TRBV5-1 and J usage is TRBJ2-6; D gene unclear. The CDR3 has 15 residues. Per the germline V gene, CDR1 is SGHRS and CDR2 is YFSETQ. V was clipped by 1 base and J by 2 bases, with 7 bases between them. In DNA form, the CDR3 reads TGCGCCAGCAGCTTGAGGTCAGCTGGGGCCAACGTCCTGACTTTC. Translating it yields CASSLRSAGANVLTF. Combining the CDR3 with reference TRBV5-1 and TRBJ2-6 gives the whole variable domain KAGVTQTPRYLIKTRGQQVTLSCSPISGHRSVSWYQQTPGQGLQFLFEYFSETQRNKGNFPGRFSGRQFSNSRSEMNVSTLELGDSALYLCASSLRSAGANVLTFGAGSRLTVL.

The chain has TRBV27 and TRBJ2-7; 8 nucleotides agree with TRBD1. The ends lost 6 bases at V and 0 bases at J; junction bases unmatched: 7. CDR3 length: 15 amino acids. In germline, CDR1 is MNHEY, CDR2 SMNVEV (reference sequence). This chain's CDR3 is CASSRTGGSSYEQYF. CDR3 DNA: TGTGCCAGCAGCCGAACAGGGGGTAGCTCCTACGAGCAGTACTTC.

The chain links TRBV30 to TRBJ1-5; D is uncertain. The V gene's germline CDR1 is GTSNPN and CDR2 SVGIG (reference sequence). This CDR3 contains 13 residues. V dropped 5 bases and J dropped 2 bases, with 10 bases sitting between them. The CDR3 loop is CAWGGRRNQPQHF. The CDR3 region has the DNA TGTGCCTGGGGAGGGCGTCGCAATCAGCCCCAGCATTTT.

The genes are TRBV5-1 and TRBJ2-7, with 9 bases fitting TRBD1. Trimming took 4 bases from V and 5 from J; bases not matched to a gene: 10. This CDR3 comprises 15 residues. Germline values: CDR1 SGHRS, CDR2 YFSETQ. The CDR3 region has the DNA TGCGCCAGCAGCATCCGGGACAGGGCACTCAACGAGCAGTACTTC. Translated: CASSIRDRALNEQYF. Looking up the rest from reference TRBV5-1 and TRBJ2-7 gives the full variable domain: KAGVTQTPRYLIKTRGQQVTLSCSPISGHRSVSWYQQTPGQGLQFLFEYFSETQRNKGNFPGRFSGRQFSNSRSEMNVSTLELGDSALYLCASSIRDRALNEQYFGPGTRLTVT.

The genes are TRBV30 and TRBJ2-5; D gene unclear. The V and J ends lost 0 bases and 4 bases respectively, with 3 bases between them. Germline V gene data show CDR1 as GTSNPN and CDR2 as SVGIG (reference sequence). The CDR3 loop spans 11 amino acids. CDR3 residues: CAWSVLETQYF. The CDR3 bases are TGTGCCTGGAGTGTACTAGAGACCCAGTACTTC.

V is TRBV28 and J is TRBJ2-2; D gene uncertain. Trimming stripped 3 bases from V and 5 bases from J, with 16 bases between. The CDR3 is 16 amino acids. In germline, CDR1 is MDHEN, CDR2 SYDVKM. The DNA of the CDR3 is TGTGCCAGCAGTTTCTTATCCACCCTAGGGACCGGGGAGCTGTTTTTT. Its translation is CASSFLSTLGTGELFF.

The chain couples TRBV2 to TRBJ2-7; either TRBD1 or TRBD2 may fit D (5 bases each). V was shortened by 6 bases and J by 4 bases, with 10 bases between the two germline ends. The length of the CDR3 is 12 residues. Per germline, CDR1 SNHLY and CDR2 FYNNEI. CDR3 in DNA: TGTGCCAGCAGGGGGACGGTATACGAGCAGTACTTC. Its protein is CASRGTVYEQYF.

This chain connects TRBV10-3 to TRBJ1-5, with D unclear. CDR3 size: 13 residues. CDR1 ENHRY and CDR2 SYGVKD come from the germline V gene. V was shortened by 6 bases and J by 0 bases, with 6 bases between the two germline ends. CDR3 sequence reads: CAISWDSNQPQHF. The CDR3 DNA reads TGTGCCATCAGCTGGGATAGCAATCAGCCCCAGCATTTT.

V usage is TRBV11-2 and J usage is TRBJ1-3, with D maybe TRBD1 (5 bases). This CDR3 contains 19 residues. Germline CDR1 and CDR2: SGHAT and FQNNGV. V was cut by 2 bases and J by 4 bases, with 24 bases left in between. The CDR3 nucleotides are TGTGCCAGCAGCTTACCCGTCGGCAGGGCCTCCTCTACGGGAAACACCATATATTTT. It codes for CASSLPVGRASSTGNTIYF.

The rearrangement uses TRBV7-2 and TRBJ1-5; 7 nucleotides agree with TRBD1. From germline, CDR1 is SGHTA and CDR2 FQGNSA. J gave up 0 bases and V 2 bases, and 7 bases lay outside the gene matches. The CDR3 runs to 17 residues. Written as DNA, the CDR3 is TGTGCCAGCAGCTTATACGGAGGGACAGCTAGCAATCAGCCCCAGCATTTT. Amino acid sequence: CASSLYGGTASNQPQHF. Supplemented by reference TRBV7-2 and TRBJ1-5, the full variable domain reads GAGVSQSPSNKVTEKGKDVELRCDPISGHTALYWYRQSLGQGLEFLIYFQGNSAPDKSGLPSDRFSAERTGGSVSTLTIQRTQQEDSAVYLCASSLYGGTASNQPQHFGDGTRLSIL.

The V call is TRBV10-2, the J call TRBJ2-7, with 10 bases lining up with TRBD2. The CDR3 sequence is 16 residues long. Germline V gives CDR1 WSHSY, CDR2 SAAADI. V was clipped by 3 bases and J by 4 bases; unmatched bases: 9. CDR3 protein: CASSDPLLAGPYEQYV. As DNA, the CDR3 is TGCGCCAGCAGTGACCCCTTACTAGCGGGGCCATACGAGCAGTACGTC.

V gene TRBV9 combines with J gene TRBJ2-2; TRBD2 agrees at 11 bases. The CDR3 spans 15 residues. The V segment lost 4 bases and the J segment 4 bases; nucleotides outside the gene matches: 3. Germline CDR1 reads SGDLS; CDR2 reads YYNGEE. The CDR3 sequence: CASSPSGGFTGELFF. CDR3 nucleotides: TGTGCCAGCAGCCCTAGCGGGGGGTTCACCGGGGAGCTGTTTTTT.

In its sample, this clone was seen once. CDR3 sequence (DNA): TGTGCCAGCAGTGACAATCCGACAGGGTTCTCACCCCTCCACTTT. This gives the protein CASSDNPTGFSPLHF. The chain recombines TRBV6-1 with TRBJ1-6, with 7 bases identical to TRBD1. V shed 3 bases and J 10 bases; nucleotides not matched to a gene: 9. The germline V gene has CDR1 MNHNS and CDR2 SASEGT. The CDR3 covers 15 residues.

V is TRBV11-2 and J is TRBJ2-5; 7 bases align to TRBD1. Germline-derived CDR1 and CDR2 are SGHAT and FQNNGV. This CDR3 has 17 amino acids. The J segment lost 0 bases and the V segment lost 5 bases, leaving 12 bases of the junction unmatched. The CDR3 sequence: CASSVTSGTVNQETQYF. The CDR3, as DNA: TGTGCCAGCAGCGTGACCTCCGGGACAGTAAACCAAGAGACCCAGTACTTC. The whole variable domain, filled in from reference TRBV11-2 and TRBJ2-5, reads EAGVAQSPRYKIIEKRQSVAFWCNPISGHATLYWYQQILGQGPKLLIQFQNNGVVDDSQLPKDRFSAERLKGVDSTLKIQPAKLEDSAVYLCASSVTSGTVNQETQYFGPGTRLLVL.

The gene calls are TRBV6-4 and TRBJ2-1, with D tentatively TRBD2 (6 bases). Trimming removed 4 bases from V and 5 bases from J, with 9 bases in between. The CDR3 spans 13 residues. Germline CDR1 is MRHNA and CDR2 is SNTAGT. The CDR3 reads CASSGDFNNEQFF. Written as DNA, the CDR3 is TGTGCCAGCAGTGGGGACTTCAACAATGAGCAGTTCTTC.

The rearrangement joins TRBV3-1 (or the pseudogene TRBV3-2) to TRBJ2-5, with D tentatively TRBD1 (6 bases). This CDR3 is built from 13 residues. Germline V gives CDR1 LGHDT, CDR2 YNNKEL (reference sequence). The V gene lost 4 bases and the J gene lost 3 bases, with 9 bases spanning the gap. In DNA form, the CDR3 reads TGTGCCAGCAGCCCACGGACAGAAGAGACCCAGTACTTC. It translates to CASSPRTEETQYF.

V usage is TRBV4-2 and J usage is TRBJ1-5; D unresolved. Trimming pared 0 bases from V and 4 bases from J, leaving 10 bases between. The CDR3 loop spans 15 amino acids. The germline V gene encodes CDR1 LGHNA and CDR2 YNFKEQ. The CDR3, as DNA: TGTGCCAGCAGCCAAGACAGCAACAGAAATCAGCCCCAGCATTTT. Amino acids: CASSQDSNRNQPQHF.

This clone appeared a single time. CDR3: CASSLQGVATDTQYF. The DNA of the CDR3 is TGTGCCAGCAGCTTACAGGGGGTTGCAACAGATACGCAGTATTTT. The rearrangement joins TRBV5-4 to TRBJ2-3, with 8 bases matching TRBD1. The CDR3 extends over 15 amino acids. The trim removed 2 bases at V and 3 bases at J, leaving 5 bases unmatched. Germline V gene data show CDR1 as SGHNT and CDR2 as YYREEE (reference sequence).

Only one count was recorded for this clone. The rearrangement joins TRBV25-1 to TRBJ2-3, with 10 bases fitting TRBD2. This CDR3 has 15 amino acids. J gave up 3 bases and V 3 bases, and 3 bases lay outside the gene matches. CDR1 is MGHDK and CDR2 is SYGVNS in the germline V gene. As DNA, the CDR3 is TGTGCCAGCAGTGATCTAGCGGGGGATACAGATACGCAGTATTTT. Protein sequence: CASSDLAGDTDTQYF.

This sequence joins TRBV7-9 and TRBJ1-4; no definite D call. V lost 1 base and J lost 0, with 6 bases in between. CDR3 length: 15 amino acids. Germline CDR1 is SEHNR and CDR2 is FQNEAQ (reference sequence). The CDR3 DNA reads as TGTGCCAGCAGCTTAGGAGAGACAACTAATGAAAAACTGTTTTTT. Its translation: CASSLGETTNEKLFF.

This clone came up a few times. The chain has TRBV7-9 and TRBJ2-1; 9 bases are shared with TRBD2. With V trimmed by 5 bases and J by 9 bases, 8 bases remained unmatched. The germline V gene has CDR1 SEHNR and CDR2 FQNEAQ (reference sequence). The CDR3 consists of 14 residues. The CDR3 loop is CASSPQAGGSEQFF. CDR3 sequence (DNA): TGTGCCAGCAGCCCCCAAGCGGGGGGTAGTGAGCAGTTCTTC.